This passage covers 17 T cell receptor beta chains from one sample sequenced in a study of radiation and T cells in renal cell carcinoma. Profiling relied on immunoSEQ multiplex PCR, and the TCRdb table lists in-frame clones only, not all of them. The sample includes about 130,000 clones, around nine tenths of them seen just once. Stated time point: blood 2 weeks post-SBRT. Treatment meaning: 15 Gy SBRT to primary tumor, nephrectomy 4 weeks later. Sequences were derived from blood, sampled from a patient whose treatment included radiotherapy and nephrectomy. The receptor set was obtained from a woman in her 70s with renal cell carcinoma.

The rearrangement links TRBV13 to TRBJ2-1, with 7 nucleotides matching TRBD1. Germline CDR1 is PRHDT and CDR2 is FYEKMQ (reference sequence). J was trimmed by 2 bases and V by 5 bases; bases with no gene match: 12. This CDR3 has 17 residues. CDR3 residues: CASSQADREFTYNEQFF. The DNA for the CDR3 is TGTGCCAGCAGCCAAGCCGACAGGGAATTTACCTACAATGAGCAGTTCTTC.

The chain uses TRBV6-6 and TRBJ2-5, with 9 nucleotides matching TRBD1. Per the germline V gene, CDR1 is MNHNY and CDR2 is SVGAGI (reference sequence). Germline trimming cut 0 bases from V and 2 bases from J; bases unmatched to any gene: 4. This CDR3 has 16 amino acids. CDR3 in DNA: TGTGCCAGCAGTTACTCAGGGACAGGGAATCAAGAGACCCAGTACTTC. Protein product: CASSYSGTGNQETQYF.

The chain joins TRBV11-1 to TRBJ1-6; D is perhaps TRBD1 (6 bases). Germline V gives CDR1 SGHAT, CDR2 FQDESV (reference sequence). CDR3 size: 17 residues. V dropped 3 bases and J dropped 2 bases, with 14 bases sitting between them. The CDR3 is CASSFGGLETYNSPLHF. CDR3 DNA sequence: TGTGCCAGCAGCTTCGGGGGCCTGGAAACCTATAATTCACCCCTCCACTTT.

The chain is built from TRBV6-1 and TRBJ2-1; 9 positions agree with TRBD1. This CDR3 is built from 15 residues. V was pared by 6 bases and J by 5 bases, with 8 bases of the junction left unmatched. CDR1 and CDR2 from the germline V gene are MNHNS and SASEGT. The CDR3 region has the DNA TGTGCCAGCAGCTCCGGGACAGGGTGGAACAATGAGCAGTTCTTC. This codes for CASSSGTGWNNEQFF.

CDR3 in DNA: TGTGCCAGCAGCCAAGATTACGGAGATAACTATGGCTACACCTTC. This encodes CASSQDYGDNYGYTF. The chain links TRBV4-2 to TRBJ1-2; no definite D call. The V end lost 0 bases, the J end lost 1 base, and 9 bases lay between the germline ends. The CDR3 has 15 amino acids. The germline V gene encodes CDR1 LGHNA and CDR2 YNFKEQ.

This chain connects TRBV12-2 to TRBJ2-1; the table's D call TRBD1 went unverified against the DNA. TRBV12-2 is deemed a pseudogene. This CDR3 spans 16 amino acids. The CDR3 DNA reads TGTGCAAGTCGCCGGGACAGACCAAGGACCTACAATGAGCAGTTCTTC. Encoded protein: CASRRDRPRTYNEQFF.

The genes are TRBV2 and TRBJ2-2; D possibly corresponds to TRBD2 (5 bases). V gave up 1 base and J gave up 1 base, with 10 bases separating them. Per the germline V gene, CDR1 is SNHLY and CDR2 is FYNNEI. The CDR3 spans 16 residues. This chain's CDR3 is CASSEVASWNTGELFF. CDR3 DNA: TGTGCCAGCAGTGAAGTGGCTAGCTGGAACACCGGGGAGCTGTTTTTT.

The chain is built from TRBV30 and TRBJ2-7; no clear D gene. Trimming cost V 3 bases and J 5 bases, with 11 bases left between them. The CDR3 spans 12 residues. The germline gives CDR1 GTSNPN, CDR2 SVGIG (reference sequence). CDR3 sequence reads: CAWRGGFHEQYF. CDR3 nucleotide sequence: TGTGCCTGGAGGGGTGGATTTCACGAGCAGTACTTC.

The chain recombines TRBV5-1 with TRBJ1-2; unclear D gene. Per the germline V gene, CDR1 is SGHRS and CDR2 is YFSETQ. Trimming pared 4 bases from V and 0 bases from J, leaving 10 bases between. This CDR3 region has 14 residues. CDR3 nucleotides: TGCGCCAGCAGCCCCGAAAGAGCTAACTATGGCTACACCTTC. It yields the protein CASSPERANYGYTF.

A word on this clone: Mismatch with germline at one junction end may stem from a read error. The rearrangement joins TRBV5-1 to TRBJ2-5; D call uncertain. Germline V gene data show CDR1 as SGHRS and CDR2 as YFSETQ. This CDR3 has 11 amino acids. The CDR3 bases are TGCGCCAGCAGCATCCAAGGGACCCAGTACTTC. It encodes CASSIQGTQYF.

This rearrangement joins TRBV7-8 to TRBJ1-2; tentatively, D is TRBD1 (6 bases). Germline loops: CDR1 SGHVS, CDR2 FQNEAQ. The germline V and J ends were trimmed by 7 bases and 2 bases, with 17 bases remaining between them. The CDR3 extends over 15 amino acids. CDR3 DNA: TGTGCCAGCACCCTAGGGGGAGCGGGCAACTATGGCTACACCTTC. This gives the protein CASTLGGAGNYGYTF.

V gene TRBV13 combines with J gene TRBJ1-4, with D perhaps matching TRBD1 (5 bases). The germline CDR1 and CDR2 sequences are PRHDT and FYEKMQ (reference sequence). The CDR3 is made up of 17 amino acids. V shed 0 bases and J shed 0 bases, with 11 bases lying between them. CDR3 nucleotides: TGTGCCAGCAGCTTAGGGACAGACAACGCAACTAATGAAAAACTGTTTTTT. Translation: CASSLGTDNATNEKLFF.

CDR3 residues: CASSRGPTEAFF. CDR3 DNA sequence: TGTGCCAGCAGCAGGGGGCCCACTGAAGCTTTCTTT. V is TRBV27 and J is TRBJ1-1; 8 bases are shared with TRBD1. Losses at the gene ends were 6 bases for V and 4 bases for J; bases not matched to a gene: 1. This CDR3 has 12 residues. CDR1 MNHEY and CDR2 SMNVEV come from the germline V gene (reference sequence).

This clone has more than one count but fewer than ten. The chain uses TRBV6-5 and TRBJ2-3, with 7 bases aligning to TRBD1. The CDR3 runs to 15 residues. Germline V gives CDR1 MNHEY, CDR2 SVGAGI. With V trimmed by 6 bases and J by 3 bases, 9 bases remained unmatched. CDR3 nucleotides: TGTGCCAGCAGCCGGATCGGGACAGTTACAGATACGCAGTATTTT. This gives the protein CASSRIGTVTDTQYF.

This chain connects TRBV11-3 to TRBJ2-1; tentatively, D is TRBD1 (7 bases). Trimming cost V 8 bases and J 2 bases, with 13 bases left between them. Germline V CDR1 and CDR2: SGHNT, YENEEA. CDR3 length: 14 residues. The CDR3 sequence is CASLAGQTYNEQFF. The CDR3 DNA reads TGTGCCAGCCTTGCGGGACAGACCTACAATGAGCAGTTCTTC.

This chain links TRBV6-6 with TRBJ1-2; possible D gene TRBD1, 6 bases. The V end lost 5 bases, the J end lost 8 bases, and 15 bases lay between the germline ends. Germline CDR1 reads MNHNY; CDR2 reads SVGAGI (reference sequence). The CDR3 length is 13 residues. The CDR3 sequence: CASSTGTGGGYTF. In DNA form, the CDR3 reads TGTGCCAGCAGTACCGGGACGGGGGGCGGCTACACCTTC.

The chain uses TRBV5-6 and TRBJ1-4; D remains ambiguous. This CDR3 is built from 14 residues. V lost 0 bases and J lost 2, with 5 bases in between. Germline CDR1 reads SGHDT; CDR2 reads YYEEEE. This CDR3 is CASSLVDTNEKLFF. The CDR3, as DNA: TGTGCCAGCAGCTTGGTCGATACTAATGAAAAACTGTTTTTT.